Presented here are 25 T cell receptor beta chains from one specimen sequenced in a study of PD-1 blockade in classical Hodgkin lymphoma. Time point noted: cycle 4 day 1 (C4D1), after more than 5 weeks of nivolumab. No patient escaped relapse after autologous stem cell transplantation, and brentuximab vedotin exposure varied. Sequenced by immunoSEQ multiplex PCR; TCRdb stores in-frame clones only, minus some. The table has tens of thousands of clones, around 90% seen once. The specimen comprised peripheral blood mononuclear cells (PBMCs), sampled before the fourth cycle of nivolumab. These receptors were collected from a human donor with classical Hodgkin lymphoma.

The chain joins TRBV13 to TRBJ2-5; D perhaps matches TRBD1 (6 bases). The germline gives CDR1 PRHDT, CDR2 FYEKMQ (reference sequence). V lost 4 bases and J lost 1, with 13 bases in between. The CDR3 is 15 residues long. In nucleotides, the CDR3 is TGTGCCAGCAGCTCTGGACAGTTCACCCAAGAGACCCAGTACTTC. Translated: CASSSGQFTQETQYF.

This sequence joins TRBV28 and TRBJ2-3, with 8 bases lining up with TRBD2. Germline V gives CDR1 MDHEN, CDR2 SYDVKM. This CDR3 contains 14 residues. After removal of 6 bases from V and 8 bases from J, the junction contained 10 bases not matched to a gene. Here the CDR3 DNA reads TGTGCCAGCAGGAAACGGGGGGGAGCGGGTACGCAGTATTTT. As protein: CASRKRGGAGTQYF.

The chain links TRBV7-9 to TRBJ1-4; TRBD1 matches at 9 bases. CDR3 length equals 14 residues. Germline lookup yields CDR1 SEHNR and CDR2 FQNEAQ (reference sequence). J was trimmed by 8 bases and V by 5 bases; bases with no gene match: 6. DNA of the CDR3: TGTGCCAGCAGCACGGGACAGGGAGACGAAAAACTGTTTTTT. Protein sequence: CASSTGQGDEKLFF.

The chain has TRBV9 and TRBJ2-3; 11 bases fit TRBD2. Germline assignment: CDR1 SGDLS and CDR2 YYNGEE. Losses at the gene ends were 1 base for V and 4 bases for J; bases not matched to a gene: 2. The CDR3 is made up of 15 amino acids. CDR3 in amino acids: CASSVTSGSADTQYF. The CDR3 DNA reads TGTGCCAGCAGCGTAACTAGCGGGAGCGCAGATACGCAGTATTTT.

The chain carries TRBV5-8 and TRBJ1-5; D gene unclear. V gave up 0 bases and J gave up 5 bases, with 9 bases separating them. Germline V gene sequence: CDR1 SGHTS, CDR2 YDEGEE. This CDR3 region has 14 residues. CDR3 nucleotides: TGTGCCAGCAGCTTGGTGGCAGGAGATCAGCCCCAGCATTTT. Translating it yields CASSLVAGDQPQHF.

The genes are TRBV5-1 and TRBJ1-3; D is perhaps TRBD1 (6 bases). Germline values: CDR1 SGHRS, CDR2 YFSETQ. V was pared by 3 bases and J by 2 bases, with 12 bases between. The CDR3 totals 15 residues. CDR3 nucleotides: TGCGCCAGCAGCTCACAGGGTTTCGCTGGAAACACCATATATTTT. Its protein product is CASSSQGFAGNTIYF.

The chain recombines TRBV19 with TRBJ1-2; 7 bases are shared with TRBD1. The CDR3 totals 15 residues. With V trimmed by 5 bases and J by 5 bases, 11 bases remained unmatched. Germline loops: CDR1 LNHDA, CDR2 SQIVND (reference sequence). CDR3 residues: CASSPGEGAGYGYTF. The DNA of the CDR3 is TGTGCCAGTAGTCCGGGGGAGGGGGCTGGTTATGGCTACACCTTC.

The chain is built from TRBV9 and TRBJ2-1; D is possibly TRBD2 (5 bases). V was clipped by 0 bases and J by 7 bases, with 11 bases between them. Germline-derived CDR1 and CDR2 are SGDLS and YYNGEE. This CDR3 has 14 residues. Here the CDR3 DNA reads TGTGCCAGCAGCGTAGCCGGACTCTGGAATGAGCAGTTCTTC. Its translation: CASSVAGLWNEQFF.

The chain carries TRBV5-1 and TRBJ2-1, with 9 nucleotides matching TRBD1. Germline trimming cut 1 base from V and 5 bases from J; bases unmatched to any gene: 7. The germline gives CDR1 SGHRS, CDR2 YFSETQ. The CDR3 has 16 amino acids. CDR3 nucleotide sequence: TGCGCCAGCAGCTTGTCTCCGGGACAGGGCCACAATGAGCAGTTCTTC. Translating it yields CASSLSPGQGHNEQFF.

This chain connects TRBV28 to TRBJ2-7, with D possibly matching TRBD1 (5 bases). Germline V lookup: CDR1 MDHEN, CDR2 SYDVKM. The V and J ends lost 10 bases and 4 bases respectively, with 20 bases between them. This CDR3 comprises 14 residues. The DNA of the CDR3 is TGTGCCAACCACGCCAGGGTAGGCTCTTACGAGCAGTACTTC. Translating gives CANHARVGSYEQYF. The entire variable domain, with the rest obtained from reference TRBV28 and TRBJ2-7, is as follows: DVKVTQSSRYLVKRTGEKVFLECVQDMDHENMFWYRQDPGLGLRLIYFSYDVKMKEKGDIPEGYSVSREKKERFSLILESASTNQTSMYLCANHARVGSYEQYFGPGTRLTVT.

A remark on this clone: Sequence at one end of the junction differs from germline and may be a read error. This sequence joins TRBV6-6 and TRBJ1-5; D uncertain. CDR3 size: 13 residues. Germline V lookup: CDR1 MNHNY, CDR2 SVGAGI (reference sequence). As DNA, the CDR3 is TGTGCCAGCAGAAACGGGAATGGTCAGCCCCGGCATTTT. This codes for CASRNGNGQPRHF.

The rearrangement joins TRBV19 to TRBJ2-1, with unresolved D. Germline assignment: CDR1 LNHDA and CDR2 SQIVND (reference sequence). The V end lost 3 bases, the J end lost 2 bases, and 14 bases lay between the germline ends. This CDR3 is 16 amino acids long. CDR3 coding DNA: TGTGCCAGTAGTATCCCGTTTCGTCGAACCTACAATGAGCAGTTCTTC. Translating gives CASSIPFRRTYNEQFF. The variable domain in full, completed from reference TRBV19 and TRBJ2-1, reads DGGITQSPKYLFRKEGQNVTLSCEQNLNHDAMYWYRQDPGQGLRLIYYSQIVNDFQKGDIAEGYSVSREKKESFPLTVTSAQKNPTAFYLCASSIPFRRTYNEQFFGPGTRLTVL.

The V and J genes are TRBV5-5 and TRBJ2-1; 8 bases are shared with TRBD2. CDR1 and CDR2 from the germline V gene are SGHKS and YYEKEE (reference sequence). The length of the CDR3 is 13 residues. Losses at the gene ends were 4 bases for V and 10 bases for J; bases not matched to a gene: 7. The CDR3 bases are TGTGCCAGCAGCCTACCGACTAGCGAGGAGCAGTTCTTC. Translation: CASSLPTSEEQFF.

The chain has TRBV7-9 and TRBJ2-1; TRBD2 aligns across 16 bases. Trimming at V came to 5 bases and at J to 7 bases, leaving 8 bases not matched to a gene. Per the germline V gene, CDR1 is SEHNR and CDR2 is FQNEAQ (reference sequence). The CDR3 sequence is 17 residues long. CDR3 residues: CASSPGLAGGPRNEQFF. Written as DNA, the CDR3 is TGTGCCAGCAGCCCGGGACTAGCGGGAGGGCCGAGGAATGAGCAGTTCTTC.

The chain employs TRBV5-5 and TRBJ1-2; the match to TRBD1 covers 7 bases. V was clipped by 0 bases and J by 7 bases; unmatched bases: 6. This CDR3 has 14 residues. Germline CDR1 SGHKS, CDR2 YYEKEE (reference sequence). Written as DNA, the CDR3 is TGTGCCAGCAGCTTGGACAGGGGTGTCGCTGGCTACACCTTC. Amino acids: CASSLDRGVAGYTF.

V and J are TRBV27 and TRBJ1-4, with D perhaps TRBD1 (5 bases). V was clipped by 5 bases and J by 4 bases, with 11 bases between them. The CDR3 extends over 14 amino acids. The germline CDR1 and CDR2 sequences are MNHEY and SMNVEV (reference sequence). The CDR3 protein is CASSPYRGNEKLFF. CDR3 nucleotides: TGTGCCAGCAGTCCCTATAGGGGTAATGAAAAACTGTTTTTT.

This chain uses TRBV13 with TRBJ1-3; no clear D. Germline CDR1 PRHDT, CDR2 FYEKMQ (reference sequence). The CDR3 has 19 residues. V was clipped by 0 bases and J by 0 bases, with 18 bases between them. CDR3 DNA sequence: TGTGCCAGCAGCTTAGGTATTTCGGGTGTTCGGTCCTCTGGAAACACCATATATTTT. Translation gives CASSLGISGVRSSGNTIYF.

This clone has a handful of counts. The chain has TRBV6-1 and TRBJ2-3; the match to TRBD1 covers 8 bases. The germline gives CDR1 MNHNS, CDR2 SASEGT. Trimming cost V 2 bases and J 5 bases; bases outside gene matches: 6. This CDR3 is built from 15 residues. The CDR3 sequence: CASSEKGQGGDTQYF. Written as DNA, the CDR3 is TGTGCCAGCAGTGAAAAAGGACAGGGTGGAGATACGCAGTATTTT.

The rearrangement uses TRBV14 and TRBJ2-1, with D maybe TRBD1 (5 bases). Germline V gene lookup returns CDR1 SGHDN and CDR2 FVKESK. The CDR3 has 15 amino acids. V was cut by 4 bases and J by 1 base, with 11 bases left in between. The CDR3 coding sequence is TGTGCCAGCAGCCGGTCCCCAGGGTCCTACAATGAGCAGTTCTTC. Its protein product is CASSRSPGSYNEQFF.

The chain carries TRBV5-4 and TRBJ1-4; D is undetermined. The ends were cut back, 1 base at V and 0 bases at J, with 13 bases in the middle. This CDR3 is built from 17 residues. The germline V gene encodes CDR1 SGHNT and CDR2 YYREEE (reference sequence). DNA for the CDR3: TGTGCCAGCAGCTTGCTGGGAAGCTCCTCAACTAATGAAAAACTGTTTTTT. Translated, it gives CASSLLGSSSTNEKLFF.

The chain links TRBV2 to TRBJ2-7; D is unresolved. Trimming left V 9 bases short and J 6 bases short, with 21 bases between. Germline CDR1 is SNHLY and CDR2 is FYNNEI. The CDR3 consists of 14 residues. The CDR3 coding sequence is TGTGCCAGTCTCTTTTTTCCCTCCGGTGGCGAGCAGTACTTC. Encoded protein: CASLFFPSGGEQYF.

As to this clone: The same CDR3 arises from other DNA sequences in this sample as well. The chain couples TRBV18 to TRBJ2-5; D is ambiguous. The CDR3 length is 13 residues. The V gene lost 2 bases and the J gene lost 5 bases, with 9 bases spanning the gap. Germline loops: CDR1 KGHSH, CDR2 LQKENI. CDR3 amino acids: CASSPGVGETQYF. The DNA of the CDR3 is TGTGCCAGCTCACCAGGAGTGGGGGAGACCCAGTACTTC.

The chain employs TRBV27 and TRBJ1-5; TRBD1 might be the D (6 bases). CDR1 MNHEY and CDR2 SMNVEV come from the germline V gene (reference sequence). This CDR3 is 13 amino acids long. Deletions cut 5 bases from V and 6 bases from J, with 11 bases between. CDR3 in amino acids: CASSTGHVQPQHF. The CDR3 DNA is TGTGCCAGCAGTACAGGGCATGTTCAGCCCCAGCATTTT.

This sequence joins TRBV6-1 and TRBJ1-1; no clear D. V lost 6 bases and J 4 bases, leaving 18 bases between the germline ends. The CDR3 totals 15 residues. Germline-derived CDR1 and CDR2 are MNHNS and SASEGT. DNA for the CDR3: TGTGCCAGCAGCTGGCGTAACATGGTGGGCACTGAAGCTTTCTTT. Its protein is CASSWRNMVGTEAFF.

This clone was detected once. The CDR3 loop reads CASSGEGWETQYF. CDR3 sequence (DNA): TGTGCCAGCAGCGGAGAGGGGTGGGAGACCCAGTACTTC. The chain recombines TRBV9 with TRBJ2-5; either TRBD1 or TRBD2 may fit D (5 bases each). Germline CDR1 is SGDLS and CDR2 is YYNGEE. The ends were cut back, 3 bases at V and 5 bases at J, with 11 bases in the middle. The CDR3 loop spans 13 amino acids.